A selection of T cell receptor beta chains follows, all from one sample in a study of cytotoxic CD8 clonotypes in ibrutinib-treated CLL. Clones were read by immunoSEQ multiplex PCR, and TCRdb kept only the in-frame ones, dropping some. The table has some 14,000 clones, 52% seen once. The material sequenced was PBMCs, taken at an approximately 22-month disease-progression time point, from a patient treated with ibrutinib. The receptors were sampled from a human donor with chronic lymphocytic leukemia. Both conserved end residues are part of each CDR3. Fields, in order: CDR3 protein, V gene, J gene.

CDR3aa: CATFSGGAGETQYF
v_gene: TRBV10-2
j_gene: TRBJ2-5

CDR3aa: CARSLGDLTYEQYF
v_gene: TRBV5-3
j_gene: TRBJ2-7

CDR3aa: CASSQDSSFQYF
v_gene: TRBV4-1
j_gene: TRBJ2-5

CDR3aa: CSVLREWAFF
v_gene: TRBV29-1
j_gene: TRBJ1-1

CDR3aa: CASSLATGFWDGYTF
v_gene: TRBV5-4
j_gene: TRBJ1-2

CDR3aa: CASSLQGAHEKLFF
v_gene: TRBV5-4
j_gene: TRBJ1-4

CDR3aa: CSVGVGQGLGVNTEAFF
v_gene: TRBV29-1
j_gene: TRBJ1-1

CDR3aa: CAISDGQTYEQYF
v_gene: TRBV10-3
j_gene: TRBJ2-7

CDR3aa: CASSILGANEKLFF
v_gene: TRBV19
j_gene: TRBJ1-4

CDR3aa: CASSSDWGAETQYF
v_gene: TRBV7-8
j_gene: TRBJ2-5

CDR3aa: CASSVRDSYTEAFF
v_gene: TRBV9
j_gene: TRBJ1-1

CDR3aa: CASSDDYNYGYTF
v_gene: TRBV5-6
j_gene: TRBJ1-2

CDR3aa: CASSFGGTDTQYF
v_gene: TRBV27
j_gene: TRBJ2-3

CDR3aa: CASSRTGQQNTEAFF
v_gene: TRBV4-1
j_gene: TRBJ1-1

CDR3aa: CASSFGVRNEQYF
v_gene: TRBV7-9
j_gene: TRBJ2-7